The present TCR beta chain was sequenced within a study of response to subunit inactivated influenza vaccine. Whole-study results and caveats: A suggestion made by the authors is that each seasonal influenza vaccination recruits few new T cells.

Comments on this clonotype: The target antigen is unknown.

This CDR3 is 14 amino acids long. Deletions cut 2 bases from V and 5 bases from J, with 12 bases between. From germline, CDR1 is SGHTA and CDR2 FQGNSA. TCRdb processed the RT-PCR reads anew with MiXCR; each CDR3 protein has one entry. The table includes roughly 700,000 distinct CDR3 sequences, around 13% detected once. This clonotype originated in a man aged 50 to 60 who received an inactivated influenza vaccine. The sample was PBMCs from blood, taken approximately 15 days before vaccination. V is TRBV7-2 and J is TRBJ2-5, with D uncertain. The CDR3 region is CASSLQSVRETQYF. CDR3 nucleotide sequence: TGTGCCAGCAGCTTACAATCTGTACGGGAGACCCAGTACTTC.